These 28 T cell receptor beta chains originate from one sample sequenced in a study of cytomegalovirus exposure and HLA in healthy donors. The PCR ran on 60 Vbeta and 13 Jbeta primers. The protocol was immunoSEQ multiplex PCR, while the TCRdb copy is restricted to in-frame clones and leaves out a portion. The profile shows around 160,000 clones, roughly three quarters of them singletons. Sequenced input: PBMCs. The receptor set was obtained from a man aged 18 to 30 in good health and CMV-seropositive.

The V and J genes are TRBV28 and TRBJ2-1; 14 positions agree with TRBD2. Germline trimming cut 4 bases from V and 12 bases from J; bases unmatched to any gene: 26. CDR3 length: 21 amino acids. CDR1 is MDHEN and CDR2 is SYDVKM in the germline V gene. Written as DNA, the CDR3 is TGTGCCAGCAGTTCCCCCGGGTTGACTAGCGGGAGGGCCTTTGCTGCCGGGGGGCAGTTCTTC. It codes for CASSSPGLTSGRAFAAGGQFF.

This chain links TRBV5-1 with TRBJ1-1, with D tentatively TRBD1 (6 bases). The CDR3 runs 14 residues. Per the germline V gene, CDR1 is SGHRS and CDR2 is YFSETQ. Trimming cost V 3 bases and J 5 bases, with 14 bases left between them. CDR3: CASSYTGRGTEAFF. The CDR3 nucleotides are TGCGCCAGCAGCTATACAGGGAGGGGGACTGAAGCTTTCTTT.

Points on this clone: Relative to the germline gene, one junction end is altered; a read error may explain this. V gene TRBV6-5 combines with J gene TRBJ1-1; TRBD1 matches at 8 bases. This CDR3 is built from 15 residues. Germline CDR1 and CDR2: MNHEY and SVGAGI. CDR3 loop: CASSSIIGQGSEALF. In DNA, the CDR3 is TGTGCCAGCAGTTCCATAATCGGACAGGGCTCTGAAGCTCTCTTT.

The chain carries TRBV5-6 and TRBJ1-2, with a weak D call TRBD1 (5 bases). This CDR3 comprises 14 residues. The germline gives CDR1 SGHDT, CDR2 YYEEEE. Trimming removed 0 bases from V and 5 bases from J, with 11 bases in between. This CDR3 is CASSLGQGEYGYTF. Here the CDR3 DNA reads TGTGCCAGCAGCTTGGGGCAGGGCGAATATGGCTACACCTTC.

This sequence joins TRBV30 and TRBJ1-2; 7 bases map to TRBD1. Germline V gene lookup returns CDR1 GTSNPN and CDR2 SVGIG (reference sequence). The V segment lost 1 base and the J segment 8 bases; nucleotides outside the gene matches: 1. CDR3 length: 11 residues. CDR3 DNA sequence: TGTGCCTGGAGTGGGGGACAGGGCTACACCTTC. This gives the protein CAWSGGQGYTF.

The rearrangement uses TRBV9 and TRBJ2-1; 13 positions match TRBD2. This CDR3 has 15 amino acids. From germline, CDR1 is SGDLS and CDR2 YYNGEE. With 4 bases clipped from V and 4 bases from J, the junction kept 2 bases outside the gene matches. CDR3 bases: TGTGCCAGCAGCTCGGGACTAGCGGGATACAATGAGCAGTTCTTC. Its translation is CASSSGLAGYNEQFF. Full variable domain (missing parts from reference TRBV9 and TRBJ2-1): DSGVTQTPKHLITATGQRVTLRCSPRSGDLSVYWYQQSLDQGLQFLIQYYNGEERAKGNILERFSAQQFPDLHSELNLSSLELGDSALYFCASSSGLAGYNEQFFGPGTRLTVL.

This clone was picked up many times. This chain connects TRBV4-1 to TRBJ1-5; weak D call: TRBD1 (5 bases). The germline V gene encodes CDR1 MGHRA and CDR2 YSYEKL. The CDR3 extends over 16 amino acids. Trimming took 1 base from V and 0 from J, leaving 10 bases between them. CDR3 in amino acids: CASSQGGTVSNQPQHF. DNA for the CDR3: TGCGCCAGCAGCCAAGGGGGCACAGTTAGCAATCAGCCCCAGCATTTT.

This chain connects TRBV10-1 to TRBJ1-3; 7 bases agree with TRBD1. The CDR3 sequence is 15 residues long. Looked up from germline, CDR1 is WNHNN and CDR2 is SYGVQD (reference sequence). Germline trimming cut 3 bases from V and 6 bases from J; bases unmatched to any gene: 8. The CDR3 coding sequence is TGCGCCAGCAGTGATTCCACAGGGGCCGAAAACACCATATATTTT. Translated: CASSDSTGAENTIYF.

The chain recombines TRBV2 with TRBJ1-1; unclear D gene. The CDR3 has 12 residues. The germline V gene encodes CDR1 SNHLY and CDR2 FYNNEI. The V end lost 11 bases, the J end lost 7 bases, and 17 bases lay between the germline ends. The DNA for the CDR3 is TGTGCCGGATCGGGCGGGGTACTTGAAGCTTTCTTT. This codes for CAGSGGVLEAFF.

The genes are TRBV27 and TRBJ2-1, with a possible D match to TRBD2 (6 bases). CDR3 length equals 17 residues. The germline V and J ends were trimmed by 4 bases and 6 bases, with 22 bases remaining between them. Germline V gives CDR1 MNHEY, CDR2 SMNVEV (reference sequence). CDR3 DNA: TGTGCCAGCAGTTCCCCCTCACTAGCAGATAGGAGCAATGAGCAGTTCTTC. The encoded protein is CASSSPSLADRSNEQFF.

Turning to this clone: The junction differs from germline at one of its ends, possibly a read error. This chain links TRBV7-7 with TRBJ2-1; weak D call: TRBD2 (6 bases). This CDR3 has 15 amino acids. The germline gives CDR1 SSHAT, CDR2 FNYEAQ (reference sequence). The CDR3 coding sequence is TGTGCTAGCAGCTTAGCAGGGACTGTCGACAATGAGCAGTTCTTC. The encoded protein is CASSLAGTVDNEQFF.

CDR3 in DNA: TGTGCCAGCACCACTGGACTAGCAGGAGATACGCAGTATTTT. Its translation is CASTTGLAGDTQYF. This chain connects TRBV5-4 to TRBJ2-3, with 8 bases aligning to TRBD2. This CDR3 comprises 14 residues. The V segment lost 6 bases and the J segment 5 bases; nucleotides outside the gene matches: 8. The V gene's germline CDR1 is SGHNT and CDR2 YYREEE (reference sequence).

This CDR3 reads CASSAGLAGGNEQFF. In DNA, the CDR3 is TGCGCCAGCAGCGCGGGACTAGCGGGAGGGAATGAGCAGTTCTTC. This rearrangement joins TRBV5-1 to TRBJ2-1, with 16 bases aligning to TRBD2. Germline assignment: CDR1 SGHRS and CDR2 YFSETQ. The CDR3 totals 15 residues. J gave up 7 bases and V 4 bases, and 2 bases lay outside the gene matches. Full variable domain (rest looked up from reference TRBV5-1 and TRBJ2-1): KAGVTQTPRYLIKTRGQQVTLSCSPISGHRSVSWYQQTPGQGLQFLFEYFSETQRNKGNFPGRFSGRQFSNSRSEMNVSTLELGDSALYLCASSAGLAGGNEQFFGPGTRLTVL.

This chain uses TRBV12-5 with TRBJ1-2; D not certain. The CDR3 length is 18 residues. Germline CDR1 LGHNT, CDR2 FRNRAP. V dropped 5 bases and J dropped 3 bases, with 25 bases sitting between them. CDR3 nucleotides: TGTGCTAGTGGTACCGTCCCCTTAGTCCCGGGGTCGTACTATGGCTACACCTTC. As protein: CASGTVPLVPGSYYGYTF.

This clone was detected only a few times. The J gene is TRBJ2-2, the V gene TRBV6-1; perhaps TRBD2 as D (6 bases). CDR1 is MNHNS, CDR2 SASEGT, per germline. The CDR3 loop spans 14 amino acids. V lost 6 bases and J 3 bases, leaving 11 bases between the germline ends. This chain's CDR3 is CASRKEGHTGELFF. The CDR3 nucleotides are TGTGCCAGCAGAAAGGAGGGACACACCGGGGAGCTGTTTTTT.

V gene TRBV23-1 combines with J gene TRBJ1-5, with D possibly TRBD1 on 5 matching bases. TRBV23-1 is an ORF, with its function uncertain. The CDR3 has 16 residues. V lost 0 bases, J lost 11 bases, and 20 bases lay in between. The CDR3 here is CASSQSGQSLLRAQHF. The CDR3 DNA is TGCGCCAGCAGTCAATCGGGCCAGTCTCTACTCAGGGCCCAGCATTTT.

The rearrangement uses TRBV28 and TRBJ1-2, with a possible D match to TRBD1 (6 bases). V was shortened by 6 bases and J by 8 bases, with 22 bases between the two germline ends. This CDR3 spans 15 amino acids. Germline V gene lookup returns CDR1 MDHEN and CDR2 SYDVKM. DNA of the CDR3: TGTGCCAGCAGCACAAGGGCCGAGGGGGGGAGGGGCTACACCTTC. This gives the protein CASSTRAEGGRGYTF.

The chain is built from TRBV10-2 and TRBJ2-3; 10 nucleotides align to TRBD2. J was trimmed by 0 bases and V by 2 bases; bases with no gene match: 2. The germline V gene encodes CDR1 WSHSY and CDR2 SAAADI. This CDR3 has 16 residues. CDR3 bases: TGCGCCAGCAGTGAGGGACTAGCGGTTAGCACAGATACGCAGTATTTT. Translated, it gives CASSEGLAVSTDTQYF.

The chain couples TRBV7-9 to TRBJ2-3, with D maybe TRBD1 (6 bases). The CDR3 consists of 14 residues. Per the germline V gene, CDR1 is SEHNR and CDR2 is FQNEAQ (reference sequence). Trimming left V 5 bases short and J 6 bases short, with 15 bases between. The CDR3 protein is CASSHPGVDDTQYF. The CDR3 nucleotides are TGTGCCAGCAGCCACCCAGGGGTAGACGATACGCAGTATTTT.

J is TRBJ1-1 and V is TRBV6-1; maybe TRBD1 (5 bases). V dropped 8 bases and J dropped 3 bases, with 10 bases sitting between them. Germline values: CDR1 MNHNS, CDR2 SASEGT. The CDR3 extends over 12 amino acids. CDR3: CASCRGDTEAFF. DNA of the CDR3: TGTGCCAGCTGCCGGGGGGACACTGAAGCTTTCTTT.

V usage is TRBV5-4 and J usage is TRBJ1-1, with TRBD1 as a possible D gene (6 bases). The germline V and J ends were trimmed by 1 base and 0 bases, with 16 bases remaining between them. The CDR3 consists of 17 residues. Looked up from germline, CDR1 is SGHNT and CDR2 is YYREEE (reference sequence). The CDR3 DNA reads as TGTGCCAGCAGCTTGAGTAGGACAGAAATTATGAACACTGAAGCTTTCTTT. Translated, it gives CASSLSRTEIMNTEAFF.

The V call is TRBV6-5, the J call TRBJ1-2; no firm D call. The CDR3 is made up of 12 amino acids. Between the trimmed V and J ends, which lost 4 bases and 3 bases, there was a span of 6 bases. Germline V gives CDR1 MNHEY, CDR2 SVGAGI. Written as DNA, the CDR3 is TGTGCCAGCAGTTCCGGGGACTATGGCTACACCTTC. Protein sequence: CASSSGDYGYTF.

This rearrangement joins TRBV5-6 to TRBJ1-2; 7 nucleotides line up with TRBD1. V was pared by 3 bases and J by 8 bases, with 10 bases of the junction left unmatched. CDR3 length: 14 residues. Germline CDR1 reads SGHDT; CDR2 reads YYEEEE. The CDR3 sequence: CASSSIQGTQGYTF. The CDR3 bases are TGTGCCAGCAGCTCGATACAGGGGACGCAAGGCTACACCTTC.

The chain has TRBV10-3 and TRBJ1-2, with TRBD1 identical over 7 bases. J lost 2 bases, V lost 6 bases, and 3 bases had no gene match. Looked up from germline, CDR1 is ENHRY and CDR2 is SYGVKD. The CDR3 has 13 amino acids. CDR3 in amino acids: CAIRGTENYGYTF. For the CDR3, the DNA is TGTGCCATCAGGGGGACAGAGAACTATGGCTACACCTTC.

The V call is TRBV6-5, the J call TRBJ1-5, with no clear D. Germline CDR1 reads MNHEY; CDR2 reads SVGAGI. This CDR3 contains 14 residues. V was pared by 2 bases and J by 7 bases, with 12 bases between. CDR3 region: CASSYLSQSQPQHF. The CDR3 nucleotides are TGTGCCAGCAGTTACCTTTCACAGAGCCAGCCCCAGCATTTT.

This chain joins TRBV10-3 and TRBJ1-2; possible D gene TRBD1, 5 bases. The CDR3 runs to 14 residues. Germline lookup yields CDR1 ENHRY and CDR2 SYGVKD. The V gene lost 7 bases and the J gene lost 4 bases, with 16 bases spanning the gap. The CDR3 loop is CAIKLDDSPYGYTF. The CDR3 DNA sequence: TGTGCCATCAAATTGGACGACAGCCCCTATGGCTACACCTTC.

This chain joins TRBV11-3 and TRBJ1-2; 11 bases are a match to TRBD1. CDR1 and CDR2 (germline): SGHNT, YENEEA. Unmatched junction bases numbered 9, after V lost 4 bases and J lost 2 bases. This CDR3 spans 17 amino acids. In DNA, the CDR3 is TGTGCCAGCAGCTCACCCTGGACAGGGGGCCCAAACTATGGCTACACCTTC. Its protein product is CASSSPWTGGPNYGYTF.

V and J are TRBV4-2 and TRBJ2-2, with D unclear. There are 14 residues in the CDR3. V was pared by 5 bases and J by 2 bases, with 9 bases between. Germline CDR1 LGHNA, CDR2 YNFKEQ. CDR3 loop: CASSWRPNTGELFF. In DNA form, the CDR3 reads TGTGCCAGCAGCTGGCGGCCAAACACCGGGGAGCTGTTTTTT.